The 30 T cell receptor beta chains below all came from one sample that was sequenced in a study of Graves' ophthalmopathy and Graves' hyperthyroidism. The study amplified TCR beta CDR3 regions using RNA transcripts. Investigators did first-round RT-PCR with HTBI primers, then second-round multiplex PCR. TCRdb re-called the multiplex PCR reads with MiXCR, one entry per CDR3 protein. The table has just over 400,000 distinct CDR3 sequences, about 21% seen once. What was sequenced was peripheral blood. All receptors derive from a woman aged 18-30 years with stable Graves' hyperthyroidism.

This clonotype was recorded many times. This chain uses TRBV6-4 with TRBJ2-7; D tentatively reads TRBD1 or TRBD2 (5 bases each). The ends were cut back, 0 bases at V and 6 bases at J, with 15 bases in the middle. The germline CDR1 and CDR2 sequences are MRHNA and SNTAGT. There are 15 residues in the CDR3. This chain's CDR3 is CASSDSLRGRGEQYF. DNA for the CDR3: TGTGCCAGCAGTGACTCCCTTAGGGGTCGGGGCGAGCAGTACTTC.

This clonotype was counted many times. The chain employs TRBV7-9 and TRBJ2-5; tentative D call: TRBD1 (6 bases). Germline values: CDR1 SEHNR, CDR2 FQNEAQ (reference sequence). V was trimmed by 5 bases and J by 3 bases, leaving 13 bases between them. This CDR3 has 14 residues. DNA for the CDR3: TGTGCCAGCAGCCCAGAACAGGGAGAAGAGACCCAGTACTTC. It encodes CASSPEQGEETQYF.

This clonotype showed up many times. The chain couples TRBV11-2 to TRBJ2-7; 10 bases line up with TRBD2. The CDR3 totals 18 residues. The germline V gene encodes CDR1 SGHAT and CDR2 FQNNGV. Unmatched junction bases numbered 12, after V lost 2 bases and J lost 2 bases. CDR3 nucleotide sequence: TGTGCCAGCAGCTTATTCTGGACTAGCGGAGTAACGACCTACGAGCAGTACTTC. Its protein product is CASSLFWTSGVTTYEQYF.

This sequence joins TRBV11-1 and TRBJ2-7, with D perhaps matching TRBD2 (6 bases). Germline CDR1 SGHAT, CDR2 FQDESV (reference sequence). The V gene lost 5 bases and the J gene lost 0 bases, with 20 bases spanning the gap. CDR3 size: 17 residues. The CDR3 DNA reads TGTGCCAGCAGCCCCTCCCCATGGCGGGGAAGCTCCTACGAGCAGTACTTC. Translating it yields CASSPSPWRGSSYEQYF.

This clonotype was counted at least ten times. J is TRBJ2-7 and V is TRBV15; no clear D. CDR3 size: 15 residues. Deletions cut 1 base from V and 2 bases from J, with 12 bases between. CDR1 and CDR2 (germline): LNHNV, YYDKDF (reference sequence). The CDR3 sequence is CATSRAGQATYEQYF. In DNA form, the CDR3 reads TGTGCCACCAGCAGAGCTGGGCAGGCCACCTACGAGCAGTACTTC.

This clonotype occurred many times. V gene TRBV11-1 combines with J gene TRBJ1-6; 7 positions agree with TRBD1. V lost 2 bases to trimming and J lost 5 bases; unmatched junction nucleotides: 3. CDR3 length: 15 residues. Germline CDR1 and CDR2: SGHAT and FQDESV (reference sequence). The CDR3 sequence is CASSLLTGDNSPLHF. The CDR3 bases are TGTGCCAGCAGCTTACTCACAGGGGATAATTCACCCCTCCACTTT.

In this sample, this clonotype turned up once. The genes are TRBV5-1 and TRBJ1-2; D unclear. Trimming removed 1 base from V and 6 bases from J, with 13 bases in between. Germline values: CDR1 SGHRS, CDR2 YFSETQ. The CDR3 runs to 14 residues. The CDR3 sequence: CASSLIGEDHGYTF. The CDR3 bases are TGCGCCAGCAGCTTGATCGGGGAGGATCATGGCTACACCTTC.

The sample holds many counts of this clonotype. CDR3 residues: CASSPHGYEQYF. DNA of the CDR3: TGTGCCAGCAGTCCGCACGGGTACGAGCAGTACTTC. The V gene is TRBV28, the J gene TRBJ2-7; D gene ambiguous. Trimming removed 5 bases from V and 4 bases from J, with 9 bases in between. The CDR3 spans 12 residues. The germline gives CDR1 MDHEN, CDR2 SYDVKM.

In this sample, this clonotype turned up many times. The genes are TRBV28 and TRBJ2-7; 10 bases fit TRBD2. V gave up 6 bases and J gave up 2 bases; unmatched junction bases: 7. CDR1 and CDR2 from the germline V gene are MDHEN and SYDVKM. The CDR3 totals 15 residues. The CDR3: CASSTRLAGAYEQYF. CDR3 coding DNA: TGTGCCAGCAGCACCCGGCTAGCGGGAGCCTACGAGCAGTACTTC.

Many counts were recorded for this clonotype. The chain is built from TRBV28 and TRBJ2-4, with a tentative D call TRBD2 (6 bases). The ends were cut back, 6 bases at V and 6 bases at J, with 21 bases in the middle. CDR1 and CDR2 (germline): MDHEN, SYDVKM. The CDR3 contains 16 residues. In DNA, the CDR3 is TGTGCCAGCAGCTACCCTCCGGGGGTCGTAGGAAACATTCAGTACTTC. Protein: CASSYPPGVVGNIQYF.

This rearrangement joins TRBV6-1 to TRBJ1-2, with 8 bases fitting TRBD1. Germline trimming cut 6 bases from V and 7 bases from J; bases unmatched to any gene: 4. There are 12 residues in the CDR3. Looked up from germline, CDR1 is MNHNS and CDR2 is SASEGT. CDR3 amino acids: CASSAGGRGYTF. In DNA form, the CDR3 reads TGTGCCAGCAGCGCAGGGGGCCGTGGCTACACCTTC.

This clonotype was observed many times. The chain couples TRBV12-3 or TRBV12-4 to TRBJ1-1; D may be TRBD1 (5 bases). V was pared by 4 bases and J by 5 bases, with 11 bases between. The CDR3 runs 13 residues. The CDR3 is CASSSSGHTEAFF. As DNA, the CDR3 is TGTGCCAGCAGTTCATCAGGGCATACTGAAGCTTTCTTT.

In this sample, this clonotype turned up many times. The junction does not match germline at one end; this may be a read error. This chain links TRBV4-1 with TRBJ2-7; D gene unclear. The CDR3 runs 14 residues. Germline V gene sequence: CDR1 MGHRA, CDR2 YSYEKL. This chain's CDR3 is CASSQDNDSSEQYF. CDR3 coding DNA: TGCGCCAGCAGCCAAGATAATGATTCCTCCGAGCAGTACTTC.

This clonotype occurred many times. The V and J genes are TRBV6-2 or TRBV6-3 and TRBJ1-5, with 9 bases lining up with TRBD1. CDR1 is MNHEY, CDR2 SVGEGT, per germline. Losses at the gene ends were 2 bases for V and 2 bases for J; bases not matched to a gene: 10. CDR3 size: 18 residues. CDR3 in DNA: TGTGCCAGCAGTTACCAGGACAGGGGACCTTTGGGCAATCAGCCCCAGCATTTT. It yields the protein CASSYQDRGPLGNQPQHF.

Many counts were recorded for this clonotype. V gene TRBV2 combines with J gene TRBJ1-2, with TRBD1 as a possible D gene (6 bases). Trimming took off 8 bases at V and 6 bases at J, with 16 bases between the two ends. In germline, CDR1 is SNHLY, CDR2 FYNNEI. The CDR3 is 13 residues long. Written as DNA, the CDR3 is TGTGCCAGCGAACTCAGGGGTTTCGATGGCTACACCTTC. Its translation is CASELRGFDGYTF.

This chain uses TRBV6-1 with TRBJ1-2; TRBD1 might be the D (5 bases). The V gene lost 5 bases and the J gene lost 3 bases, with 13 bases spanning the gap. The CDR3 contains 14 residues. Looked up from germline, CDR1 is MNHNS and CDR2 is SASEGT. CDR3 sequence reads: CASSPPGRDYGYTF. DNA of the CDR3: TGTGCCAGCAGTCCCCCAGGGAGGGACTATGGCTACACCTTC.

Ten or more counts support this clonotype. The gene calls are TRBV19 and TRBJ1-2, with a possible D match to TRBD1 (5 bases). The germline CDR1 and CDR2 sequences are LNHDA and SQIVND (reference sequence). This CDR3 has 14 amino acids. V lost 1 base and J 8 bases, leaving 14 bases between the germline ends. CDR3 nucleotide sequence: TGTGCCAGTAGTATAGGTAGCTCAGGGATCGGCTACACCTTC. It translates to CASSIGSSGIGYTF.

There are many counts of this clonotype. The rearrangement joins TRBV6-1 to TRBJ2-7; no reliable D call. The V end was cut by 8 bases, the J end by 1 base, with 6 bases between. Germline V gene sequence: CDR1 MNHNS, CDR2 SASEGT. CDR3 length: 11 residues. The chain's CDR3 is CASYSSYEQYF. The CDR3 nucleotides read TGTGCCAGCTACAGTTCCTACGAGCAGTACTTC.

This chain connects TRBV12-5 to TRBJ2-5; no clear D gene. The V and J ends lost 1 base and 5 bases respectively, with 2 bases between them. The CDR3 sequence is 11 residues long. The germline V gene has CDR1 LGHNT and CDR2 FRNRAP. CDR3 DNA: TGTGCTAGTGGTTTGGGCGAGACCCAGTACTTC. This codes for CASGLGETQYF.

The sample holds many counts of this clonotype. V gene TRBV7-2 combines with J gene TRBJ2-2; D unclear. Trimming removed 0 bases from V and 4 bases from J, with 9 bases in between. This CDR3 is 15 amino acids long. From germline, CDR1 is SGHTA and CDR2 FQGNSA. In nucleotides, the CDR3 is TGTGCCAGCAGCTTAGCGACCCACCTCACCGGGGAGCTGTTTTTT. Protein product: CASSLATHLTGELFF.

This clonotype has a count of ten or more. A read error is possible here, since a much larger clone lies one base away. The chain joins TRBV10-3 to TRBJ1-2; 8 nucleotides align to TRBD1. Losses at the gene ends were 3 bases for V and 8 bases for J; bases not matched to a gene: 5. Germline V CDR1 and CDR2: ENHRY, SYGVKD. The length of the CDR3 is 13 residues. CDR3 residues: CAISEPGGRGYTF. CDR3 coding DNA: TGTGCCATCAGTGAACCAGGGGGCCGCGGCTACACCTTC.

This clonotype was recorded at least ten times. The chain employs TRBV9 and TRBJ2-7; D gene uncertain. This CDR3 comprises 15 residues. Trimming removed 3 bases from V and 3 bases from J, with 16 bases in between. CDR1 is SGDLS and CDR2 is YYNGEE in the germline V gene. The CDR3 sequence is CASSGGLEKNYEQYF. In DNA form, the CDR3 reads TGTGCCAGCAGCGGTGGCCTCGAGAAGAACTACGAGCAGTACTTC. The whole variable domain, remainder taken from reference TRBV9 and TRBJ2-7, is DSGVTQTPKHLITATGQRVTLRCSPRSGDLSVYWYQQSLDQGLQFLIQYYNGEERAKGNILERFSAQQFPDLHSELNLSSLELGDSALYFCASSGGLEKNYEQYFGPGTRLTVT.

This clonotype was seen many times. The chain is built from TRBV2 and TRBJ2-5; 11 bases are shared with TRBD2. The CDR3 has 15 residues. V dropped 5 bases and J dropped 5; count of bases not matched to a gene: 7. Germline loops: CDR1 SNHLY, CDR2 FYNNEI. CDR3: CASSTGTSGGETQYF. CDR3 nucleotide sequence: TGTGCCAGCAGTACCGGGACTAGCGGAGGGGAGACCCAGTACTTC.

This clonotype was detected many times. V is TRBV6-1 and J is TRBJ1-1; 7 positions agree with TRBD1. CDR3 length: 14 amino acids. Germline V gene data show CDR1 as MNHNS and CDR2 as SASEGT. The trim removed 8 bases at V and 0 bases at J, leaving 6 bases unmatched. CDR3 DNA: TGTGCCAGCCTTGAGGACAGGATGAACACTGAAGCTTTCTTT. Encoded protein: CASLEDRMNTEAFF.

This clonotype was seen repeatedly, ten times or more. The chain uses TRBV20-1 and TRBJ2-7, with TRBD1 as a possible D gene (5 bases). Germline-derived CDR1 and CDR2 are DFQATT and SNEGSKA (reference sequence). This CDR3 contains 13 residues. V was clipped by 5 bases and J by 0 bases, with 11 bases between them. DNA for the CDR3: TGCAGTGCTGCCCAGGGCTCCTCCTACGAGCAGTACTTC. It codes for CSAAQGSSYEQYF.

This clonotype was counted many times. This chain connects TRBV6-5 to TRBJ1-1; no firm D call. The CDR3 is 16 amino acids. The germline CDR1 and CDR2 sequences are MNHEY and SVGAGI. Trimming left V 2 bases short and J 0 bases short, with 13 bases between. The CDR3: CASSYNLLRMNTEAFF. The CDR3 nucleotides read TGTGCCAGCAGTTACAATCTATTACGAATGAACACTGAAGCTTTCTTT.

In this sample, this clonotype turned up a few times. The rearrangement uses TRBV30 and TRBJ1-3, with D hard to call. The ends were cut back, 0 bases at V and 3 bases at J, with 6 bases in the middle. Germline assignment: CDR1 GTSNPN and CDR2 SVGIG (reference sequence). This CDR3 spans 13 amino acids. The CDR3 DNA follows: TGTGCCTGGAGTGTGGGTGATGGAAACACCATATATTTT. Translation gives CAWSVGDGNTIYF.

V and J are TRBV30 and TRBJ2-2; 8 nucleotides line up with TRBD1. This CDR3 comprises 15 residues. CDR1 and CDR2 (germline): GTSNPN, SVGIG (reference sequence). V trimming: 2 bases; J trimming: 1 base; junction bases outside the gene matches: 3. CDR3 in DNA: TGTGCCTGGAGTTCAGGGGGCGAGAACACCGGGGAGCTGTTTTTT. This codes for CAWSSGGENTGELFF.

The chain uses TRBV12-3 or TRBV12-4 and TRBJ1-1; D unclear. The CDR3 runs to 16 residues. Between the trimmed V and J ends, which lost 3 bases and 10 bases, there was a span of 24 bases. The DNA for the CDR3 is TGTGCCAGCAGTTTGATTGGGAGGACCGTTAGTTTGGGAGCTTTCTTT. Its translation is CASSLIGRTVSLGAFF.

This clonotype was recorded only once. The CDR3: CASSPWTSGISYEQYF. The CDR3 DNA reads TGTGCCAGCAGTCCATGGACTAGCGGAATCTCCTACGAGCAGTACTTC. The chain joins TRBV6-1 to TRBJ2-7, with 10 bases that match TRBD2. Germline-derived CDR1 and CDR2 are MNHNS and SASEGT. The CDR3 extends over 16 amino acids. V trimming: 5 bases; J trimming: 0 bases; junction bases outside the gene matches: 7.